This T cell receptor (beta chain) was identified in a study of blood T cells in healthy people across ages. V was pared by 4 bases and J by 7 bases, with 12 bases between. The CDR3 consists of 13 residues. Germline V gives CDR1 SGDLS, CDR2 YYNGEE. Next came a second PCR, run for roughly 6 to 11 cycles, which used a sample-barcoded 5' primer along with a J-beta primer mix. A single record per CDR3 protein comes from TCRdb applying MiXCR to the 5' RACE reads. The table records more than 750,000 distinct CDR3 sequences, under 35% of them present only once. In addition, the sample was reused for a study of T cells of mothers and their children. Turning to that study: Second-PCR amplification with M1S added sample barcodes and 2-4 random nucleotides.

The V and J genes are TRBV9 and TRBJ2-1, with D perhaps TRBD1 (6 bases). Sequenced input: blood. The clonotype originates from a middle-aged woman in good health. CDR3 nucleotides: TGTGCCAGCAGCTCCCCCCAGGGGAATGAGCAGTTCTTC. This encodes CASSSPQGNEQFF.